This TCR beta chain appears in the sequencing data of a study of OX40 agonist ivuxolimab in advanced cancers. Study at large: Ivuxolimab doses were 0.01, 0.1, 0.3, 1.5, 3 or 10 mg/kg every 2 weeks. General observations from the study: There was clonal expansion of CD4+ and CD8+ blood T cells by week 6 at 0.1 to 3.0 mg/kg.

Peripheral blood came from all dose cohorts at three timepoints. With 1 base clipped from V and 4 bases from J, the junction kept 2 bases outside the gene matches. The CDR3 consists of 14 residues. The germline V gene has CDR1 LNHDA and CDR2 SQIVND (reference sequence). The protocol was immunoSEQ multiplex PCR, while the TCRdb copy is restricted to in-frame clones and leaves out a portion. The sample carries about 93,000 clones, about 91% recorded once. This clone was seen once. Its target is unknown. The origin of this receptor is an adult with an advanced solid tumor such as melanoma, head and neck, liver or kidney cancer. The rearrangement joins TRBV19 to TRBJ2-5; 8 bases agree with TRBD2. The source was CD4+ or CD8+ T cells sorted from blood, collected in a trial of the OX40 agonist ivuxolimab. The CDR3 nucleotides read TGTGCCAGTAGTATAGGGACTAGCTTAGAGACCCAGTACTTC. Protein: CASSIGTSLETQYF. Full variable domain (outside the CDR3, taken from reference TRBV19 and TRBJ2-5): DGGITQSPKYLFRKEGQNVTLSCEQNLNHDAMYWYRQDPGQGLRLIYYSQIVNDFQKGDIAEGYSVSREKKESFPLTVTSAQKNPTAFYLCASSIGTSLETQYFGPGTRLLVL.